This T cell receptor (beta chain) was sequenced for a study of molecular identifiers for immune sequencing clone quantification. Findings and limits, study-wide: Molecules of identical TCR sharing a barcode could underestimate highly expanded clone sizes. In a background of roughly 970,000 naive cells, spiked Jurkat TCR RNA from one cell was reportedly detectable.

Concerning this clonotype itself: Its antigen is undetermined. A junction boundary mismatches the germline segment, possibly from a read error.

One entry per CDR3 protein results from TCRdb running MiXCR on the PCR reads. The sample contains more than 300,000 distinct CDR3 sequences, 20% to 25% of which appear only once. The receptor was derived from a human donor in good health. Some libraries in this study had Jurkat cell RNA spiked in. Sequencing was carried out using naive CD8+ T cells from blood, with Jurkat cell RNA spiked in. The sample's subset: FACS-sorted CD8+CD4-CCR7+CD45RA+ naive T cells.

In nucleotides, the CDR3 is TGCGCCAGCAGCCAAGGGGGGGGCGCTGAGGTAAACACTGAAGCTCTCTTT. Its translation is CASSQGGGAEVNTEALF. The chain is built from TRBV4-1 and TRBJ1-1; D is possibly TRBD1 (6 bases). The CDR3 is 17 amino acids. Germline V CDR1 and CDR2: MGHRA, YSYEKL.